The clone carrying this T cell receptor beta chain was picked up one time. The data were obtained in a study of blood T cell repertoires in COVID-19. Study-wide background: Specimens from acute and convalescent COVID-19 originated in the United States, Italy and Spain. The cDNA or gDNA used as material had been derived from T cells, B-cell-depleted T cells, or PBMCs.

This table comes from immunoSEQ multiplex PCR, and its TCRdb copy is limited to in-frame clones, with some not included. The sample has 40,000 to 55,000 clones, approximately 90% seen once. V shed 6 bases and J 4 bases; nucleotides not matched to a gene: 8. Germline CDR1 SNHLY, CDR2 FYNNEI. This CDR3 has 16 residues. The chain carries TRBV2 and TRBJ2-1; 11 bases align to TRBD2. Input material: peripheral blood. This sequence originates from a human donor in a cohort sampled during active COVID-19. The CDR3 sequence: CASRYGTSGYYNEQFF. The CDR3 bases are TGTGCCAGCAGGTACGGGACTAGCGGTTATTACAATGAGCAGTTCTTC. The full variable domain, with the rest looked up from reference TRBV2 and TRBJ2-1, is EPEVTQTPSHQVTQMGQEVILRCVPISNHLYFYWYRQILGQKVEFLVSFYNNEISEKSEIFDDQFSVERPDGSNFTLKIRSTKLEDSAMYFCASRYGTSGYYNEQFFGPGTRLTVL.